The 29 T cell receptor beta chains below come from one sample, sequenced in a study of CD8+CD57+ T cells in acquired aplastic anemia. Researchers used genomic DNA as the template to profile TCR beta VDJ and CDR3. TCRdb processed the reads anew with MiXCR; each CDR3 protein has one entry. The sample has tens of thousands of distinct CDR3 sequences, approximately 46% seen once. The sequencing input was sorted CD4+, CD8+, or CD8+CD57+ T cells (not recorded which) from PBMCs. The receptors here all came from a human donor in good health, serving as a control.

CDR3 residues: CASTHRGAPGGNYEQYF. The CDR3 DNA follows: TGTGCCAGCACCCATAGGGGAGCCCCAGGGGGCAACTACGAGCAGTACTTC. The rearrangement joins TRBV12-3 or TRBV12-4 to TRBJ2-7; 8 nucleotides line up with TRBD1. CDR3 length: 17 amino acids. Germline trimming cut 7 bases from V and 3 bases from J; bases unmatched to any gene: 17.

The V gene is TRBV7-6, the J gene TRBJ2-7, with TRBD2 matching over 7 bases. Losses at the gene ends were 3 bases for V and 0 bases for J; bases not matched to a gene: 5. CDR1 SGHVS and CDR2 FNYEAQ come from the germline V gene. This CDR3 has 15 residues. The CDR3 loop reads CASSLGGANSYEQYF. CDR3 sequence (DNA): TGTGCCAGCAGCTTGGGAGGGGCGAACTCCTACGAGCAGTACTTC. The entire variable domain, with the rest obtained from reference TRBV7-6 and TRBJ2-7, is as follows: GAGVSQSPRYKVTKRGQDVALRCDPISGHVSLYWYRQALGQGPEFLTYFNYEAQQDKSGLPNDRFSAERPEGSISTLTIQRTEQRDSAMYRCASSLGGANSYEQYFGPGTRLTVT.

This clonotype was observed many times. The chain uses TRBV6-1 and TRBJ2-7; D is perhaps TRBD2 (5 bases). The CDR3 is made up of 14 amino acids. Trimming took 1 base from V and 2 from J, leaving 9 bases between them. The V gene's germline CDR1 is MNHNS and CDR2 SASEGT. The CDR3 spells CASSEVNGAYEQYF. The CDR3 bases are TGTGCCAGCAGTGAAGTAAACGGGGCCTACGAGCAGTACTTC.

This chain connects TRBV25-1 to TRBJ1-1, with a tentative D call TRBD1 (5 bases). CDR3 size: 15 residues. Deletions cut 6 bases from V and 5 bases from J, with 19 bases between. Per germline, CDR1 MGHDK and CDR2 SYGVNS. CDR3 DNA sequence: TGTGCCAGCAGCTTAATACCAGGGCAGGGAACTGAAGCTTTCTTT. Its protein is CASSLIPGQGTEAFF.

This CDR3 is CASSSRGTQFF. In DNA form, the CDR3 reads TGTGCCAGCAGTTCCAGGGGCACGCAGTTCTTC. The chain employs TRBV12-3 or TRBV12-4 and TRBJ2-1, with D perhaps TRBD1 (6 bases). Trimming removed 4 bases from V and 12 bases from J, with 10 bases in between. The CDR3 contains 11 residues.

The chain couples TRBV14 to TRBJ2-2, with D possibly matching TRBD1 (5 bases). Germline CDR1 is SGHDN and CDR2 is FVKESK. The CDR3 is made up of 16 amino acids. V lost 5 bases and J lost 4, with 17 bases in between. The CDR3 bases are TGTGCCAGCAGCGCCTTGGGGAAGGGGATCACCGGGGAGCTGTTTTTT. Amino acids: CASSALGKGITGELFF. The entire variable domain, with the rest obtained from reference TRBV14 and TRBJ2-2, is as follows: EAGVTQFPSHSVIEKGQTVTLRCDPISGHDNLYWYRRVMGKEIKFLLHFVKESKQDESGMPNNRFLAERTGGTYSTLKVQPAELEDSGVYFCASSALGKGITGELFFGEGSRLTVL.

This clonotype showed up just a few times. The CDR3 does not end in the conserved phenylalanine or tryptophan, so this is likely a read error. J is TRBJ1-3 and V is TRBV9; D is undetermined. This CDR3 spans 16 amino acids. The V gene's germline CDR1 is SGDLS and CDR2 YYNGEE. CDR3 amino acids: CASGESDVSSGDTIYL. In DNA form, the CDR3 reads TGTGCCAGCGGCGAATCGGACGTGAGCTCTGGAGACACCATATATCTT.

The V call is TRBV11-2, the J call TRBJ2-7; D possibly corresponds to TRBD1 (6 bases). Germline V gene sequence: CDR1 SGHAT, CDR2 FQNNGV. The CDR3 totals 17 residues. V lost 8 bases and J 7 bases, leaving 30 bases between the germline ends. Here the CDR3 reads CASPPGSQQGRFGEQYF. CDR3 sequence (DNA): TGTGCCAGCCCCCCCGGGTCCCAACAGGGTCGATTTGGTGAGCAGTACTTC.

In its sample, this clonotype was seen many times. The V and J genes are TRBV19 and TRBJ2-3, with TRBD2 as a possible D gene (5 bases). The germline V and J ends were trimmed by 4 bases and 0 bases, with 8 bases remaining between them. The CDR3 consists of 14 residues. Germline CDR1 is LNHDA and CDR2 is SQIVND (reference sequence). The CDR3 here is CASSSPSSTDTQYF. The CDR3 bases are TGTGCCAGTAGTAGTCCTAGCAGCACAGATACGCAGTATTTT.

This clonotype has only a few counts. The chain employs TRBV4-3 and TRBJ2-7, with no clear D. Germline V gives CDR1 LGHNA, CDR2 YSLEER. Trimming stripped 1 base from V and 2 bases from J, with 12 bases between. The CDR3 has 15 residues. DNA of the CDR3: TGCGCCAGCAGCCAAGCGGTAACGGGTCCCTACGAGCAGTACTTC. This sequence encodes CASSQAVTGPYEQYF.

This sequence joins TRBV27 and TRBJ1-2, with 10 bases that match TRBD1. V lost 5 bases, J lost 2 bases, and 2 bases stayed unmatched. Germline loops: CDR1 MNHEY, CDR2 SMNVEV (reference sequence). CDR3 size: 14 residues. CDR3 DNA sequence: TGTGCCAGCAGTACGGGACAGGGGAACTATGGCTACACCTTC. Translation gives CASSTGQGNYGYTF.

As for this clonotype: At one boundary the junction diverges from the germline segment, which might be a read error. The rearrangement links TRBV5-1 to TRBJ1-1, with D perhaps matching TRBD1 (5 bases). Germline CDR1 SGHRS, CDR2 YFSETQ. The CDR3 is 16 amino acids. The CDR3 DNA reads TGCGCCGGCAGCTTCTCCAGGCCTGTAGGGGACACTGAAGCTTTCTTT. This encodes CAGSFSRPVGDTEAFF.

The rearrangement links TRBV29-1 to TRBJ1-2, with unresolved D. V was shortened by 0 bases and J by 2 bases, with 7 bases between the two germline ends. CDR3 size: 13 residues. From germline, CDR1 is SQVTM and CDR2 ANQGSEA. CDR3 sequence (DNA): TGCAGCGTTGAAGATAAATCGAACTATGGCTACACCTTC. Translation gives CSVEDKSNYGYTF.

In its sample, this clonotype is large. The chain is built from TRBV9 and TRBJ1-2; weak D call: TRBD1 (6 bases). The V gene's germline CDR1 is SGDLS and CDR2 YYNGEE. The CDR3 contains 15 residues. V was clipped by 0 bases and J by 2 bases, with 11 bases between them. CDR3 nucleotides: TGTGCCAGCAGCGTAGCCGGGGGCGAGAACTATGGCTACACCTTC. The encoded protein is CASSVAGGENYGYTF.

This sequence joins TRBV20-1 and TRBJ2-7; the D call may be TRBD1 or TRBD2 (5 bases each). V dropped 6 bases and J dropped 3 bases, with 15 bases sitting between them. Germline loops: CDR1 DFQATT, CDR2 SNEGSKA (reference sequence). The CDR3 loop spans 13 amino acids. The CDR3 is CSARGAPIYEQYF. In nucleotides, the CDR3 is TGCAGTGCCCGAGGGGCACCCATCTACGAGCAGTACTTC.

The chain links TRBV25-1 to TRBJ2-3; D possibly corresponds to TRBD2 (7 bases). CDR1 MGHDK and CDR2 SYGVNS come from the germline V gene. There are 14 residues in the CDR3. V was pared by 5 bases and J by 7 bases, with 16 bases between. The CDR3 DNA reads TGTGCCAGCAGTTTTGGGGGGGGGGCAAATACGCAGTATTTT. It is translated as CASSFGGGANTQYF.

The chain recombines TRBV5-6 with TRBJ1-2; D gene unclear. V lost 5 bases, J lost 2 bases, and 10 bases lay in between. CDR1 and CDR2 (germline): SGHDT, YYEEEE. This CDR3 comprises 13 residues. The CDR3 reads CASRSVGNYGYTF. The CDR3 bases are TGTGCCAGCAGGTCGGTTGGCAACTATGGCTACACCTTC. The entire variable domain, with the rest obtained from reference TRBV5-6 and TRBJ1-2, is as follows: DAGVTQSPTHLIKTRGQQVTLRCSPKSGHDTVSWYQQALGQGPQFIFQYYEEEERQRGNFPDRFSGHQFPNYSSELNVNALLLGDSALYLCASRSVGNYGYTFGSGTRLTVV.

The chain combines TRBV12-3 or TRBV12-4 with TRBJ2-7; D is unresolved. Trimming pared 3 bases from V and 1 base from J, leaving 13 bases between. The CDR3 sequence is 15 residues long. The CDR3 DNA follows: TGTGCCAGCAGTTTTACTCTAAAGGGTTCCTACGAGCAGTACTTC. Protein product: CASSFTLKGSYEQYF.

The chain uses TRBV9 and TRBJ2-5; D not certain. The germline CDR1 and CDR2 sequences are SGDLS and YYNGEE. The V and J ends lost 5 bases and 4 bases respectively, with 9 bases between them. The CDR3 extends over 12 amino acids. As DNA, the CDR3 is TGTGCCAGCAGTTTGCGAGGAGAGACCCAGTACTTC. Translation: CASSLRGETQYF.

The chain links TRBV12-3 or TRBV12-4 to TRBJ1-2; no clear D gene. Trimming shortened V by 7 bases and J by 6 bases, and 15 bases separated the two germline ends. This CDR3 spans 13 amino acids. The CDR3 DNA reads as TGTGCCAGCAATCCCTCCTTGGGGAATGGCTACACCTTC. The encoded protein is CASNPSLGNGYTF.

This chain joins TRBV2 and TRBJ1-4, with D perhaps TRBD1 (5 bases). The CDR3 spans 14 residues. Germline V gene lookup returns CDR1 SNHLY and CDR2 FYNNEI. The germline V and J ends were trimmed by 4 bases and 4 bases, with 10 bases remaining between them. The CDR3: CASSGGTYNEKLFF. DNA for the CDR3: TGTGCCAGCAGTGGTGGGACGTATAATGAAAAACTGTTTTTT.

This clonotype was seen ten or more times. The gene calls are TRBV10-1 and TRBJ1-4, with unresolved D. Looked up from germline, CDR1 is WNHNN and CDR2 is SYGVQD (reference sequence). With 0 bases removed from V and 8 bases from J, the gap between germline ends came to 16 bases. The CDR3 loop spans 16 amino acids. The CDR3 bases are TGCGCCAGCAGTGAGTCGGGTCTCGAAGATGGCGAAAAACTGTTTTTT. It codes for CASSESGLEDGEKLFF.

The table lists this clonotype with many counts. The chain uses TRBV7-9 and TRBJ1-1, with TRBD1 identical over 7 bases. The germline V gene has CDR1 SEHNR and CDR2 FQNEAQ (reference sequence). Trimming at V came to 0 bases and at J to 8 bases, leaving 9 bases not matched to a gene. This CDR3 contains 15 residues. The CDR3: CASSLAQGDRSEAFF. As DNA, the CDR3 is TGTGCCAGCAGCTTAGCGCAGGGGGATAGGTCAGAAGCTTTCTTT.

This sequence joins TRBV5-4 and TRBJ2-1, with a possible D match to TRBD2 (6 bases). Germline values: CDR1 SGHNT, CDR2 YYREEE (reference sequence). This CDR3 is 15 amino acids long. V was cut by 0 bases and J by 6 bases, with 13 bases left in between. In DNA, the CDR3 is TGTGCCAGCAGCTTGGGGGACTCCTCTCGCAATGAGCAGTTCTTC. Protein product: CASSLGDSSRNEQFF.

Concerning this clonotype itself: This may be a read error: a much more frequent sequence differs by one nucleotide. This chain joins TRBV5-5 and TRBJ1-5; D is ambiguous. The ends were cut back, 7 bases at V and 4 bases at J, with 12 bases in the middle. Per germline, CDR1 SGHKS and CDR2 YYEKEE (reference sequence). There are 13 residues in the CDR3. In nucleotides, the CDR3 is TGTGCCAGCGGTAAAGCCGTAAATCAGCCCCAGCATTTT. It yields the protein CASGKAVNQPQHF.

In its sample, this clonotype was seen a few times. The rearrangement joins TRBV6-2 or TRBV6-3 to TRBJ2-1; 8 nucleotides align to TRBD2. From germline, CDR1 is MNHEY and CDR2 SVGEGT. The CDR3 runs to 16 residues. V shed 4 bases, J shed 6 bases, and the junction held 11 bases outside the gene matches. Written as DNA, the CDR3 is TGTGCCAGCAGTTTAAGTTTTGGGACTAGGTCCAATGAGCAGTTCTTC. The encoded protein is CASSLSFGTRSNEQFF.

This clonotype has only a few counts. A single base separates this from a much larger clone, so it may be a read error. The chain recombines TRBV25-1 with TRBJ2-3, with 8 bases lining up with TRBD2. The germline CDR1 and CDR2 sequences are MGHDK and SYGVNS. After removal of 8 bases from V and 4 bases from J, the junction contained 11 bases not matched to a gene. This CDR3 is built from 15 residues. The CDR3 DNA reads TGTGCCAGCGGCCCCGAAGCGGGGGATTCAGATACGCAGTATTTT. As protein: CASGPEAGDSDTQYF. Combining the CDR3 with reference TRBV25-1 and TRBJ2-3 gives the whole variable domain EADIYQTPRYLVIGTGKKITLECSQTMGHDKMYWYQQDPGMELHLIHYSYGVNSTEKGDLSSESTVSRIRTEHFPLTLESARPSHTSQYLCASGPEAGDSDTQYFGPGTRLTVL.

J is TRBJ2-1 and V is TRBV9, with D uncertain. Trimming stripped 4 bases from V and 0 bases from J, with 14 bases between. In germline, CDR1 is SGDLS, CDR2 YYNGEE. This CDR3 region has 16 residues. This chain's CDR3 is CASSFQPMSSYNEQFF. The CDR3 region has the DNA TGTGCCAGCAGCTTCCAACCCATGAGCTCCTACAATGAGCAGTTCTTC. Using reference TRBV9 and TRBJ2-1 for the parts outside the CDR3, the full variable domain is DSGVTQTPKHLITATGQRVTLRCSPRSGDLSVYWYQQSLDQGLQFLIQYYNGEERAKGNILERFSAQQFPDLHSELNLSSLELGDSALYFCASSFQPMSSYNEQFFGPGTRLTVL.

The DNA of the CDR3 is TGTGCCATCAGCGACAGGGAGGGAGCTAACTATGGCTACACCTTC. Translation gives CAISDREGANYGYTF. V is TRBV10-3 and J is TRBJ1-2, with 7 nucleotides matching TRBD1. Trimming cost V 6 bases and J 0 bases; bases outside gene matches: 7. The germline V gene has CDR1 ENHRY and CDR2 SYGVKD. CDR3 length equals 15 residues.